The 6 T cell receptor beta chains presented below share a single source sample, sequenced in a study of blood T cell repertoires in COVID-19. Here immunoSEQ multiplex PCR was the method, and the copy in TCRdb shows in-frame clones only, minus some. The top ten clones hold roughly 6% of a sample with 15,000 to 20,000 clones, just under 95% of them seen once. The sample was peripheral blood. These receptors all stem from a human donor in a cohort sampled during active COVID-19.

This chain links TRBV5-6 with TRBJ2-1; 9 bases are a match to TRBD1. The CDR3 sequence is 15 residues long. V shed 2 bases, J shed 8 bases, and the junction held 8 bases outside the gene matches. The V gene's germline CDR1 is SGHDT and CDR2 YYEEEE. The CDR3 sequence: CASSFGTGRFDEQFF. CDR3 nucleotide sequence: TGTGCCAGCAGCTTTGGGACAGGGAGATTCGATGAGCAGTTCTTC. Complete variable domain (other parts from reference TRBV5-6 and TRBJ2-1): DAGVTQSPTHLIKTRGQQVTLRCSPKSGHDTVSWYQQALGQGPQFIFQYYEEEERQRGNFPDRFSGHQFPNYSSELNVNALLLGDSALYLCASSFGTGRFDEQFFGPGTRLTVL.

This chain uses TRBV6-6 with TRBJ1-6; unclear D gene. Germline CDR1 and CDR2: MNHNY and SVGAGI (reference sequence). This CDR3 spans 17 amino acids. The V gene lost 5 bases and the J gene lost 0 bases, with 14 bases spanning the gap. The CDR3 sequence: CASSPTARSSYNSPLHF. Here the CDR3 DNA reads TGTGCCAGCAGTCCGACGGCTAGAAGCTCCTATAATTCACCCCTCCACTTT.

This chain uses TRBV27 with TRBJ1-1; D may be TRBD1 (6 bases). In germline, CDR1 is MNHEY, CDR2 SMNVEV (reference sequence). Trimming left V 6 bases short and J 1 base short, with 12 bases between. The CDR3 runs to 14 residues. The CDR3 nucleotides read TGTGCCAGCAGCCCCCAGGGGTGGAACACTGAAGCTTTCTTT. Its protein product is CASSPQGWNTEAFF.

The chain has TRBV19 and TRBJ2-7; no definite D call. This CDR3 region has 13 residues. CDR1 and CDR2 from the germline V gene are LNHDA and SQIVND (reference sequence). The V end lost 5 bases, the J end lost 3 bases, and 11 bases lay between the germline ends. CDR3 in DNA: TGTGCCAGTAGTGCAGTAACGGGCTACGAGCAGTACTTC. Translation gives CASSAVTGYEQYF.

The V and J genes are TRBV7-2 and TRBJ2-1; 10 bases match TRBD2. The trim removed 5 bases at V and 5 bases at J, leaving 3 bases unmatched. The CDR3 covers 14 residues. From germline, CDR1 is SGHTA and CDR2 FQGNSA. The DNA of the CDR3 is TGTGCCAGCAGCCCGGGACTAGCGAACAATGAGCAGTTCTTC. Translating it yields CASSPGLANNEQFF. Supplemented by reference TRBV7-2 and TRBJ2-1, the full variable domain reads GAGVSQSPSNKVTEKGKDVELRCDPISGHTALYWYRQSLGQGLEFLIYFQGNSAPDKSGLPSDRFSAERTGGSVSTLTIQRTQQEDSAVYLCASSPGLANNEQFFGPGTRLTVL.

The chain joins TRBV6-1 to TRBJ2-2, with D tentatively TRBD2 (6 bases). Germline V CDR1 and CDR2: MNHNS, SASEGT. The V gene lost 0 bases and the J gene lost 7 bases, with 12 bases spanning the gap. This CDR3 contains 15 residues. CDR3 loop: CASSEAFPGVGELFF. As DNA, the CDR3 is TGTGCCAGCAGTGAAGCGTTCCCGGGGGTCGGGGAGCTGTTTTTT.